This is a list of T cell receptor beta chains from one sample in a study of T-cell memory formation after mild COVID-19. TCRdb re-analysed the 5' RACE reads in MiXCR, keeping a single row per CDR3 protein. The sample yields about 350,000 distinct CDR3 sequences, roughly 13% seen once. Sequencing was performed on PBMCs or a T cell subset sorted from them (not recorded which). The receptors were sampled from a man aged 18 to 29 who had mild COVID-19 (a few samples of this study predate the infection). Cell type and time point are not known. Each CDR3 is given with its conserved first and last residue. D genes are given only for firm matches.

J gene: TRBJ1-2
V gene: TRBV6-1
D gene: .
CDR3 protein: CASSEVSGFSTF

J gene: TRBJ2-1
V gene: TRBV7-9
D gene: TRBD1
CDR3 protein: CASSLVTGGHEQFF

J gene: TRBJ2-3
V gene: TRBV4-1
D gene: TRBD2
CDR3 protein: CASSQGVLAGAGSRTDTQYF

J gene: TRBJ1-6
V gene: TRBV2
D gene: .
CDR3 protein: CASSDSTSYNSPLHF

J gene: TRBJ2-1
V gene: TRBV6-2/TRBV6-3
D gene: .
CDR3 protein: CASSYGAHNEQFF

J gene: TRBJ1-1
V gene: TRBV19
D gene: .
CDR3 protein: CASSINRETYEAFF

J gene: TRBJ2-3
V gene: TRBV9
D gene: .
CDR3 protein: CASSPGGLDTQYF

J gene: TRBJ2-5
V gene: TRBV12-3/TRBV12-4
D gene: .
CDR3 protein: CASSLEAWETQYF

J gene: TRBJ2-1
V gene: TRBV4-3
D gene: TRBD2
CDR3 protein: CASSQDGRGGVYNEQFF

J gene: TRBJ2-3
V gene: TRBV9
D gene: .
CDR3 protein: CASSGGLGGTDTQYF

J gene: TRBJ2-3
V gene: TRBV7-2
D gene: .
CDR3 protein: CASSSLHTDTQYF

J gene: TRBJ2-1
V gene: TRBV7-9
D gene: .
CDR3 protein: CASSLAWQSNEQFF

J gene: TRBJ2-1
V gene: TRBV20-1
D gene: .
CDR3 protein: CSANHYHTSNEQFF

J gene: TRBJ2-7
V gene: TRBV7-9
D gene: .
CDR3 protein: CASSLGMGGETYEQYF

J gene: TRBJ2-1
V gene: TRBV6-5
D gene: TRBD2
CDR3 protein: CASSSSGGDYNEQFF

J gene: TRBJ1-2
V gene: TRBV4-1
D gene: TRBD1
CDR3 protein: CASSQHGQDGYTF

J gene: TRBJ2-1
V gene: TRBV10-3
D gene: .
CDR3 protein: CAISTPGGDNEQFF

J gene: TRBJ1-1
V gene: TRBV12-3/TRBV12-4
D gene: .
CDR3 protein: CASTKVGNGAFF

J gene: TRBJ2-7
V gene: TRBV4-1
D gene: TRBD2
CDR3 protein: CASSQWEGMPAYEQYF

J gene: TRBJ2-2
V gene: TRBV10-1
D gene: .
CDR3 protein: CASRTSPNTGELFF

J gene: TRBJ2-1
V gene: TRBV7-8
D gene: .
CDR3 protein: CASSLVWWGYNEQFF

J gene: TRBJ2-3
V gene: TRBV11-2
D gene: TRBD2
CDR3 protein: CASSSSGRLNTDTQYF

J gene: TRBJ2-1
V gene: TRBV7-2
D gene: TRBD1
CDR3 protein: CASSGWGQGILEKQFF

J gene: TRBJ1-5
V gene: TRBV6-5
D gene: TRBD1
CDR3 protein: CASSQGQAAYPQHF

J gene: TRBJ1-1
V gene: TRBV10-2
D gene: .
CDR3 protein: CASRGGGAFF

J gene: TRBJ2-3
V gene: TRBV9
D gene: TRBD1
CDR3 protein: CASSVTHEQGDTQYF

J gene: TRBJ2-1
V gene: TRBV7-3
D gene: .
CDR3 protein: CASSSKGQGNNEQFF

J gene: TRBJ1-5
V gene: TRBV2
D gene: TRBD1
CDR3 protein: CASSEASGTGYQPQHF

J gene: TRBJ2-1
V gene: TRBV15
D gene: .
CDR3 protein: CATSKPGQYNEQFF

J gene: TRBJ2-3
V gene: TRBV20-1
D gene: .
CDR3 protein: CSASTFYDTDTQYF

J gene: TRBJ2-1
V gene: TRBV10-3
D gene: TRBD2
CDR3 protein: CAISGGGYNEQFF

J gene: TRBJ2-7
V gene: TRBV10-3
D gene: .
CDR3 protein: CAITWDSNEQYF

J gene: TRBJ1-2
V gene: TRBV6-6
D gene: TRBD1
CDR3 protein: CASSYSAGGLNYGYTF

J gene: TRBJ1-3
V gene: TRBV7-6
D gene: .
CDR3 protein: CASSPRYRSTSSAGNTIYF

J gene: TRBJ2-1
V gene: TRBV7-3
D gene: .
CDR3 protein: CASSPQGSQQFF

J gene: TRBJ2-1
V gene: TRBV7-2
D gene: .
CDR3 protein: CASRRPGGGGNEQFF

J gene: TRBJ1-1
V gene: TRBV3-2
D gene: .
CDR3 protein: CASSQPWTAAEAFF

J gene: TRBJ1-1
V gene: TRBV6-5
D gene: .
CDR3 protein: CASSRRVNTEAFF

J gene: TRBJ1-1
V gene: TRBV19
D gene: TRBD1
CDR3 protein: CATWTGWDEAFF

J gene: TRBJ2-5
V gene: TRBV20-1
D gene: .
CDR3 protein: CSARDGAEETQYF

J gene: TRBJ1-2
V gene: TRBV4-1
D gene: .
CDR3 protein: CASSQIIGLGRDGYTF

J gene: TRBJ2-1
V gene: TRBV7-2
D gene: TRBD2
CDR3 protein: CASSGRLAGPSYNEQFF

J gene: TRBJ2-1
V gene: TRBV7-2
D gene: .
CDR3 protein: CASSYPWGAKQFF

J gene: TRBJ2-6
V gene: TRBV9
D gene: .
CDR3 protein: CASSVGSSGANVLTF

J gene: TRBJ1-1
V gene: TRBV2
D gene: .
CDR3 protein: CATLSGASNTEAFF

J gene: TRBJ1-4
V gene: TRBV5-1
D gene: .
CDR3 protein: CASSLAGSTNEKLFF

J gene: TRBJ1-2
V gene: TRBV7-9
D gene: .
CDR3 protein: CASSAPGSNYGYTF

J gene: TRBJ1-5
V gene: TRBV19
D gene: .
CDR3 protein: CASSARTLWQPQHF

J gene: TRBJ2-1
V gene: TRBV6-1
D gene: .
CDR3 protein: CASSMKGVNRGNEQFF

J gene: TRBJ2-3
V gene: TRBV7-2
D gene: TRBD2
CDR3 protein: CASSFWRGGEQYF

J gene: TRBJ2-2
V gene: TRBV5-1
D gene: TRBD2
CDR3 protein: CASSRLAGGSTGELFF

J gene: TRBJ2-5
V gene: TRBV29-1
D gene: .
CDR3 protein: CSVERGVGTETQYF

J gene: TRBJ2-2
V gene: TRBV13
D gene: .
CDR3 protein: CASSGGLNDTGELFF

J gene: TRBJ2-3
V gene: TRBV7-9
D gene: .
CDR3 protein: CASSRSPDTQYF